The 25 T cell receptor beta chains in this list originate from one sample, sequenced in a study of blood T cell repertoires in COVID-19. Profiled with immunoSEQ multiplex PCR; TCRdb holds only in-frame clones, not every one. The data hold more than 450,000 clones, with about 85% observed a single time. Specimen: PBMCs or T cells enriched from blood (not recorded which). These receptors all come from a woman between 18 and 29 years old who had recovered from COVID-19.

CDR3 nucleotide sequence: TGCGCCAGCAGCCACGCCCCCAGCGACTCCTACAATGAGCAGTTCTTC. It specifies CASSHAPSDSYNEQFF. The rearrangement uses TRBV4-1 and TRBJ2-1; D is unclear. Germline CDR1 is MGHRA and CDR2 is YSYEKL. This CDR3 has 16 amino acids. V lost 3 bases to trimming and J lost 0 bases, with 12 bases between them.

This chain uses TRBV11-2 with TRBJ2-7, with a tentative D call TRBD1 (7 bases). V lost 0 bases and J lost 6, with 15 bases in between. CDR3 size: 15 residues. Germline V gene data show CDR1 as SGHAT and CDR2 as FQNNGV. CDR3: CASSLDAQGGAEQYF. In DNA, the CDR3 is TGTGCCAGCAGCTTAGATGCCCAGGGGGGTGCCGAGCAGTACTTC. The variable domain in full, completed from reference TRBV11-2 and TRBJ2-7, reads EAGVAQSPRYKIIEKRQSVAFWCNPISGHATLYWYQQILGQGPKLLIQFQNNGVVDDSQLPKDRFSAERLKGVDSTLKIQPAKLEDSAVYLCASSLDAQGGAEQYFGPGTRLTVT.

J is TRBJ1-6 and V is TRBV5-4; TRBD1 agrees at 7 bases. Germline assignment: CDR1 SGHNT and CDR2 YYREEE (reference sequence). CDR3 length equals 13 residues. V gave up 4 bases and J gave up 7 bases; unmatched junction bases: 2. Here the CDR3 reads CASSRQGNSPLHF. Written as DNA, the CDR3 is TGTGCCAGCAGCCGACAGGGAAATTCACCCCTCCACTTT.

The genes are TRBV19 and TRBJ1-1, with D tentatively TRBD1 (5 bases). V was trimmed by 7 bases and J by 0 bases, leaving 9 bases between them. Per germline, CDR1 LNHDA and CDR2 SQIVND (reference sequence). The CDR3 spans 13 residues. The CDR3 sequence: CASKDSLNTEAFF. The CDR3 DNA is TGTGCCAGTAAAGACAGCTTGAACACTGAAGCTTTCTTT.

The chain carries TRBV3-1 (or the pseudogene TRBV3-2) and TRBJ1-3; D is possibly TRBD1 (5 bases). There are 15 residues in the CDR3. V was clipped by 0 bases and J by 10 bases, with 16 bases between them. Germline V CDR1 and CDR2: LGHDT, YNNKEL (reference sequence). CDR3 sequence: CASSQDGTQGRTIYF. CDR3 nucleotides: TGTGCCAGCAGCCAAGACGGGACTCAGGGTCGAACCATATATTTT.

The V and J genes are TRBV3-1 (or the pseudogene TRBV3-2) and TRBJ1-2; 7 nucleotides align to TRBD1. This CDR3 contains 13 residues. CDR1 and CDR2 (germline): LGHDT, YNNKEL (reference sequence). After removal of 3 bases from V and 8 bases from J, the junction contained 6 bases not matched to a gene. CDR3 nucleotides: TGTGCCAGCAGCCAGGCGACAGGGTGGGGCTACACCTTC. The encoded protein is CASSQATGWGYTF.

This chain links TRBV11-2 with TRBJ2-7; 9 nucleotides agree with TRBD1. Germline V CDR1 and CDR2: SGHAT, FQNNGV. CDR3 size: 16 residues. V was pared by 5 bases and J by 4 bases, with 12 bases of the junction left unmatched. The DNA for the CDR3 is TGTGCCAGCAGCCCTGTCAGATGGACAGGGGAATACGAGCAGTACTTC. It codes for CASSPVRWTGEYEQYF.

The J gene is TRBJ1-2, the V gene TRBV28; 8 bases map to TRBD1. Trimming at V came to 5 bases and at J to 8 bases, leaving 4 bases not matched to a gene. In germline, CDR1 is MDHEN, CDR2 SYDVKM. The CDR3 spans 12 residues. For the CDR3, the DNA is TGTGCCAGCAGTCGGACAGGGCGCGGCTACACCTTC. Protein product: CASSRTGRGYTF.

As for this clone: The junction departs from germline at one end; a sequencing error may be responsible. This chain joins TRBV7-7 and TRBJ2-3, with 15 positions matching TRBD2. Germline V gene sequence: CDR1 SSHAT, CDR2 FNYEAQ (reference sequence). This CDR3 region has 16 residues. CDR3 sequence reads: CASSQGLAGGRDTQYF. CDR3 coding DNA: TGTGCTAGCAGCCAGGGACTAGCGGGGGGTAGAGATACGCAGTATTTT. The full variable domain, its missing parts supplied by reference TRBV7-7 and TRBJ2-3, is GAGVSQSPRYKVTKRGQDVTLRCDPISSHATLYWYQQALGQGPEFLTYFNYEAQPDKSGLPSDRFSAERPEGSISTLTIQRTEQRDSAMYRCASSQGLAGGRDTQYFGPGTRLTVL.

The CDR3 protein is CASSYSPDSLNTEAFF. The CDR3 coding sequence is TGTGCCAGCAGTTACTCTCCAGACTCACTGAACACTGAAGCTTTCTTT. V usage is TRBV6-2 or TRBV6-3 and J usage is TRBJ1-1; D gene uncertain. Germline CDR1 is MNHEY and CDR2 is SVGEGT. This CDR3 is 16 amino acids long. Trimming removed 0 bases at V and 0 bases at J, with 11 bases between.

The chain recombines TRBV5-4 with TRBJ2-3; TRBD1 is a possible D gene (6 bases). Germline V lookup: CDR1 SGHNT, CDR2 YYREEE (reference sequence). CDR3 length: 15 residues. V was clipped by 4 bases and J by 1 base, with 13 bases between them. Written as DNA, the CDR3 is TGTGCCAGCAGCCTACAGGGACCAGGCACAGATACGCAGTATTTT. It yields the protein CASSLQGPGTDTQYF.

V and J are TRBV19 and TRBJ2-2, with D possibly matching TRBD1 (6 bases). Trimming pared 5 bases from V and 1 base from J, leaving 14 bases between. Germline V gene data show CDR1 as LNHDA and CDR2 as SQIVND (reference sequence). The CDR3 length is 16 residues. The CDR3 nucleotides are TGTGCCAGTAGTCCCCGGACAGAACGGAACACCGGGGAGCTGTTTTTT. Its protein is CASSPRTERNTGELFF. The variable domain in full, completed from reference TRBV19 and TRBJ2-2, reads DGGITQSPKYLFRKEGQNVTLSCEQNLNHDAMYWYRQDPGQGLRLIYYSQIVNDFQKGDIAEGYSVSREKKESFPLTVTSAQKNPTAFYLCASSPRTERNTGELFFGEGSRLTVL.

CDR3 nucleotide sequence: TGTGCCAGCAGCCCCCCGGGACTGAGCTCCTACGAGCAGTACTTC. Translation gives CASSPPGLSSYEQYF. The chain employs TRBV28 and TRBJ2-7; TRBD2 is a possible D gene (6 bases). Germline CDR1 and CDR2: MDHEN and SYDVKM. The V end was cut by 6 bases, the J end by 0 bases, with 15 bases between. This CDR3 is built from 15 residues.

This sequence joins TRBV11-2 and TRBJ2-7; TRBD1 agrees at 9 bases. J lost 4 bases, V lost 5 bases, and 6 bases had no gene match. Germline V gives CDR1 SGHAT, CDR2 FQNNGV. The CDR3 length is 14 residues. The CDR3 DNA reads TGTGCCAGCAGCCGAGACAGGGGGGCGTACGAGCAGTACTTC. It is translated as CASSRDRGAYEQYF.

The CDR3 spells CASSSGTDQETQYF. The CDR3 bases are TGTGCCAGCAGCTCTGGGACAGACCAAGAGACCCAGTACTTC. The rearrangement joins TRBV5-5 to TRBJ2-5; 7 bases align to TRBD1. The CDR3 runs 14 residues. V lost 3 bases, J lost 0 bases, and 2 bases stayed unmatched. Germline V CDR1 and CDR2: SGHKS, YYEKEE (reference sequence).

V is TRBV2 and J is TRBJ2-2; a possible D gene is TRBD1 (6 bases). V shed 5 bases and J shed 6 bases, with 19 bases lying between them. Germline CDR1 SNHLY, CDR2 FYNNEI. The CDR3 loop spans 16 amino acids. The CDR3 reads CASSSQGSANAGELFF. The CDR3, as DNA: TGTGCCAGCAGTTCCCAGGGGTCCGCTAACGCCGGGGAGCTGTTTTTT.

This chain joins TRBV7-6 and TRBJ2-2; D gene unclear. The germline V gene has CDR1 SGHVS and CDR2 FNYEAQ. The CDR3 is made up of 15 amino acids. V was pared by 0 bases and J by 3 bases, with 8 bases between. This chain's CDR3 is CASSLAETDTGELFF. CDR3 DNA: TGTGCCAGCAGCTTAGCGGAAACAGACACCGGGGAGCTGTTTTTT.

This rearrangement joins TRBV19 to TRBJ2-3; maybe TRBD1 (5 bases). Germline V CDR1 and CDR2: LNHDA, SQIVND (reference sequence). There are 18 residues in the CDR3. V lost 0 bases and J 5 bases, leaving 21 bases between the germline ends. Here the CDR3 reads CASSIDLSGSLVGDTQYF. The CDR3 nucleotides read TGTGCCAGTAGTATAGATCTATCAGGGTCCCTGGTGGGAGATACGCAGTATTTT.

The V and J genes are TRBV27 and TRBJ1-2, with D unclear. The germline V and J ends were trimmed by 4 bases and 4 bases, with 19 bases remaining between them. The CDR3 is 16 residues long. The germline V gene encodes CDR1 MNHEY and CDR2 SMNVEV (reference sequence). The chain's CDR3 is CASSSLDFSGPYGYTF. The CDR3 nucleotides read TGTGCCAGCAGTTCTCTGGACTTCTCCGGACCCTATGGCTACACCTTC.

The chain joins TRBV21-1 to TRBJ2-7; TRBD2, the table's D call, lacks a check against the DNA. TRBV21-1 is a recognized pseudogene. The CDR3 is 17 amino acids. CDR3 nucleotide sequence: TGTGCCAGCAGCAAAAACCCCACTAGCAGGGCCTCCTACGAGCAGTACTTC. Its translation: CASSKNPTSRASYEQYF.

This chain uses TRBV30 with TRBJ2-4; TRBD2 matches at 8 bases. This CDR3 has 14 amino acids. With 4 bases clipped from V and 6 bases from J, the junction kept 8 bases outside the gene matches. CDR1 is GTSNPN and CDR2 is SVGIG in the germline V gene (reference sequence). Here the CDR3 DNA reads TGTGCCTGGACTACGGGGGGGCCAGGAAACATTCAGTACTTC. Translation gives CAWTTGGPGNIQYF.

Written as DNA, the CDR3 is TGTGCCTGGAGCACAGAAAGGAGCTACACCTTC. Its translation is CAWSTERSYTF. This rearrangement joins TRBV30 to TRBJ1-2; D gene uncertain. The CDR3 has 11 amino acids. In germline, CDR1 is GTSNPN, CDR2 SVGIG (reference sequence). V lost 3 bases and J lost 9, with 11 bases in between.

The chain recombines TRBV10-1 with TRBJ1-1, with TRBD1 matching over 7 bases. Looked up from germline, CDR1 is WNHNN and CDR2 is SYGVQD (reference sequence). J gave up 5 bases and V 6 bases, and 6 bases lay outside the gene matches. This CDR3 comprises 13 residues. In DNA, the CDR3 is TGCGCCAGCAGCCTGGGGACAGCGACTGAAGCTTTCTTT. This encodes CASSLGTATEAFF.

This chain links TRBV27 with TRBJ1-5, with TRBD1 identical over 10 bases. With 5 bases clipped from V and 3 bases from J, the junction kept 10 bases outside the gene matches. The germline V gene encodes CDR1 MNHEY and CDR2 SMNVEV (reference sequence). This CDR3 comprises 17 residues. This CDR3 is CASSPRDRGPYNQPQHF. CDR3 nucleotide sequence: TGTGCCAGCAGTCCTCGGGACAGGGGCCCTTACAATCAGCCCCAGCATTTT.

The CDR3 DNA reads TGTGCCAGTAGTATTCCCAGGGGTGTCCCTGGGGCCAACGTCCTGACTTTC. Residues: CASSIPRGVPGANVLTF. The chain links TRBV19 to TRBJ2-6; D perhaps matches TRBD1 (6 bases). Germline V gene lookup returns CDR1 LNHDA and CDR2 SQIVND (reference sequence). The V gene lost 3 bases and the J gene lost 2 bases, with 14 bases spanning the gap. The CDR3 loop spans 17 amino acids.